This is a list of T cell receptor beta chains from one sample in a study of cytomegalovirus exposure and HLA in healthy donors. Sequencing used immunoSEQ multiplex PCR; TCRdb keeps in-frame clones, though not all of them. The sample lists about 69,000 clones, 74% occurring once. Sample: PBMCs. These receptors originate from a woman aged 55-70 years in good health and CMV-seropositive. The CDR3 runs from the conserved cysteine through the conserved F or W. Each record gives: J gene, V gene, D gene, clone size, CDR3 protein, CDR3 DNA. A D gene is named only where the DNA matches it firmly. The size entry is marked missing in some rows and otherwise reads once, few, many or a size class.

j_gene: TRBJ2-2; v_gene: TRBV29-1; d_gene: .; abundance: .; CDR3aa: CSVRRGTDTGELFF; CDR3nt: TGCAGCGTGAGGAGGGGGACAGACACCGGGGAGCTGTTTTTT
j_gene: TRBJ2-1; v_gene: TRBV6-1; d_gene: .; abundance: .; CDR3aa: CASSERGHRVYNEQFF; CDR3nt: TGTGCCAGCAGTGAAAGGGGACACCGTGTCTACAATGAGCAGTTCTTC
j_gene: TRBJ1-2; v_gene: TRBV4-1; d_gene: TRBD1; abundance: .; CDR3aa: CASSQGGWRGQYGYTF; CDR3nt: TGCGCCAGCAGCCAAGGAGGGTGGAGGGGGCAGTATGGCTACACCTTC
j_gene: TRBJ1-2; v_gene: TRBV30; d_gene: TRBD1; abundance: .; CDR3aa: CAWSWGDSYGYTF; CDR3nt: TGTGCCTGGAGTTGGGGGGACAGCTATGGCTACACCTTC
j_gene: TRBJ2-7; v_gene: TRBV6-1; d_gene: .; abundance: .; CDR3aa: CASRQNFAYEQYF; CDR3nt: TGTGCCAGCCGACAGAACTTCGCCTACGAGCAGTACTTC
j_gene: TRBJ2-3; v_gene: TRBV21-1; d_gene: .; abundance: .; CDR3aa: CASSTRGDDTQYF; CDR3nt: TGTGCCAGCAGCACTAGAGGAGATGATACGCAGTATTTT
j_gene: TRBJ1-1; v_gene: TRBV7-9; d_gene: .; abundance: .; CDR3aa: CASSPDWNTEAFF; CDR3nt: TGTGCCAGCAGCCCCGACTGGAACACTGAAGCTTTCTTT
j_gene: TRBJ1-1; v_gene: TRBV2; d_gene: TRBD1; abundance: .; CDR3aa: CASSVGRADRGGTEAFF; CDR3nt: TGTGCCAGCAGCGTGGGTAGGGCCGACAGGGGTGGTACTGAAGCTTTCTTT
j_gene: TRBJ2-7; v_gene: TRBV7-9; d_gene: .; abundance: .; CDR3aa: CASSYPVQRPSFYEQYF; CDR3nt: TGTGCCAGCAGCTACCCGGTCCAGCGGCCCAGCTTCTACGAGCAGTACTTC
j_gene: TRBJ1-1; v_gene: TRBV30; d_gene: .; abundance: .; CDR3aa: CAWSTGMNTEAFF; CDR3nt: TGTGCCTGGAGTACAGGCATGAACACTGAAGCTTTCTTT
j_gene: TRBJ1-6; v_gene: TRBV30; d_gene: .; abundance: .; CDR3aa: CAWSVNWQAYNSPLHF; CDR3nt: TGTGCCTGGAGTGTAAACTGGCAGGCATATAATTCACCCCTCCACTTT
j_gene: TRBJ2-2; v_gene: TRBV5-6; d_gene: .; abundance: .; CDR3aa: CASSFPTGELFF; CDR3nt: TGTGCCAGCAGCTTTCCGACCGGGGAGCTGTTTTTT
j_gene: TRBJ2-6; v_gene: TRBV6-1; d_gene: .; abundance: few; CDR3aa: CASSPYYSGANVLTF; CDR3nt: TGTGCCAGCAGTCCATACTACTCTGGGGCCAACGTCCTGACTTTC
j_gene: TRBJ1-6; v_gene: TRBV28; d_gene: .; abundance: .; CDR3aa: CASLRGRSSPLHF; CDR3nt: TGTGCCAGTTTAAGGGGCAGGTCAAGTCCCCTCCACTTT
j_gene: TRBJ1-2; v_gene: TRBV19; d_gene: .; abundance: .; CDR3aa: CASSISRSNYGYTF; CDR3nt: TGTGCCAGTAGTATTAGTAGATCAAACTATGGCTACACCTTC
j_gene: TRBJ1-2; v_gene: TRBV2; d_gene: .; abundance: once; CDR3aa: CASNLEGGYGGYTF; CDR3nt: TGTGCCAGCAACTTGGAGGGGGGGTATGGTGGCTACACCTTC
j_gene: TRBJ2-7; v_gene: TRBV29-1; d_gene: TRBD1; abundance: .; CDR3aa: CSVEDRQGVSYEQYF; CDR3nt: TGCAGCGTTGAAGACCGACAGGGGGTGTCCTACGAGCAGTACTTC
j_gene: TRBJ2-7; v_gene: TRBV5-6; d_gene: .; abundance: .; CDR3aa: CASSPQLVWYEQYF; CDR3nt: TGTGCCAGCAGCCCGCAACTAGTTTGGTACGAGCAGTACTTC
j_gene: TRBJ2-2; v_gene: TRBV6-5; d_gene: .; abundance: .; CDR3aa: CASSSPANTGELFF; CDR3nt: TGTGCCAGCTCGAGTCCCGCGAACACCGGGGAGCTGTTTTTT
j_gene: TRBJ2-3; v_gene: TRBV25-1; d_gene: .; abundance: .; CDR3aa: CASSVGQGTDTQYF; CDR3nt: TGTGCCAGCAGTGTGGGGCAGGGCACAGATACGCAGTATTTT
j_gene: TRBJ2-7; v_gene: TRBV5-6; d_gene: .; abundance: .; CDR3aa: CAGSLVRGGGEQYF; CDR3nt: TGTGCCGGCAGCCTAGTCAGGGGTGGCGGAGAGCAGTACTTC
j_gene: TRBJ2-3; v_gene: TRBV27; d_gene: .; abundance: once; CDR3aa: CASSTPGDTQYF; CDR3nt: TGTGCCAGCAGCACCCCCGGAGATACGCAGTATTTT
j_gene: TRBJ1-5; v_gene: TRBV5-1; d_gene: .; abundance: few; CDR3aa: CASRSGLQQLNQPQHF; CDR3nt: TGCGCCAGCAGGAGTGGGCTACAGCAACTCAATCAGCCCCAGCATTTT